Below, one T cell receptor (beta chain) is given with its context. As yet, its antigen is unknown. The record originates from a study of graft-versus-host responses after intestinal transplantation. Overall study context: Transplants were multivisceral, liver-intestinal, or isolated intestinal.

Broader study findings: Patients with graft-donor T cell macrochimerism had high graft-versus-host to host-versus-graft clonal ratios in allografts. GvH clones were found in recipient marrow; some appeared first in ileum or blood.

V was pared by 1 base and J by 6 bases, with 6 bases of the junction left unmatched. CDR3 length equals 15 residues. Germline CDR1 reads LGHNA; CDR2 reads YNFKEQ. The protocol was immunoSEQ multiplex PCR, while the TCRdb copy is restricted to in-frame clones and leaves out a portion. The sample holds about 86,000 clones, 88% seen once. This sequence was found in a human donor who was the organ donor for an intestinal transplant. The chain couples TRBV4-2 to TRBJ2-1; 7 bases are shared with TRBD2. Sequences were derived from unstimulated CD4+ T cells sorted from spleen or lymph node cells, sampled before transplant. The CDR3 sequence is CASSQVAGMGNEQFF. The CDR3 region has the DNA TGTGCCAGCAGCCAAGTAGCGGGTATGGGCAATGAGCAGTTCTTC.